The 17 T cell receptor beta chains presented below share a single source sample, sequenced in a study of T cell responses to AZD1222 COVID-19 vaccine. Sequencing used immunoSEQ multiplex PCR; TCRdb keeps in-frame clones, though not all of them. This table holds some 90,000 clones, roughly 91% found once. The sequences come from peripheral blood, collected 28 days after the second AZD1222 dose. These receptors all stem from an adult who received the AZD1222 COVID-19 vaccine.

This CDR3 reads CASSVTGIHEQYF. The CDR3 DNA is TGTGCCAGCAGCGTGACAGGGATCCACGAGCAGTACTTC. The chain couples TRBV7-9 to TRBJ2-7; TRBD1 agrees at 7 bases. Losses at the gene ends were 5 bases for V and 5 bases for J; bases not matched to a gene: 6. Germline loops: CDR1 SEHNR, CDR2 FQNEAQ (reference sequence). The CDR3 covers 13 residues.

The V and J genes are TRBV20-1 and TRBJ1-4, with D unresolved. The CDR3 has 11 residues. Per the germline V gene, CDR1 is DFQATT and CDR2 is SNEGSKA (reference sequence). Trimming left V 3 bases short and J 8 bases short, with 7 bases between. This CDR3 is CSARDGEKLFF. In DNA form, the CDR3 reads TGCAGTGCTAGGGACGGGGAAAAACTGTTTTTT.

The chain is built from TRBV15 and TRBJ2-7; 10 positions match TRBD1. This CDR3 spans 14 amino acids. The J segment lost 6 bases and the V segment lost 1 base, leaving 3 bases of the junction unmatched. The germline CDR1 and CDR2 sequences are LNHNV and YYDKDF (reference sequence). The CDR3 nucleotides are TGTGCCACCAGCAGAGGGGGACAGGGGATCGAGCAGTACTTC. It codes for CATSRGGQGIEQYF.

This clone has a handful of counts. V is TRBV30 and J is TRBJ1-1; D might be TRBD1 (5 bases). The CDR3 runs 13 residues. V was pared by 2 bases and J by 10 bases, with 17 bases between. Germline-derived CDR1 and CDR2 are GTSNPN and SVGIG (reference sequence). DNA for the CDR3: TGTGCCTGGAGTACCCCCCTCAGGGTGGGAGCTTTCTTT. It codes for CAWSTPLRVGAFF.

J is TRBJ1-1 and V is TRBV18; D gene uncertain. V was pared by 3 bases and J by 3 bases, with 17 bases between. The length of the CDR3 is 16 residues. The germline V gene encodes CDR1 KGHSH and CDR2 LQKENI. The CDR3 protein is CASSPRTSPVDTEAFF. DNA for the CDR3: TGTGCCAGCTCACCTCGAACCTCCCCTGTGGACACTGAAGCTTTCTTT. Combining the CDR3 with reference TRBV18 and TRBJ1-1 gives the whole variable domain NAGVMQNPRHLVRRRGQEARLRCSPMKGHSHVYWYRQLPEEGLKFMVYLQKENIIDESGMPKERFSAEFPKEGPSILRIQQVVRGDSAAYFCASSPRTSPVDTEAFFGQGTRLTVV.

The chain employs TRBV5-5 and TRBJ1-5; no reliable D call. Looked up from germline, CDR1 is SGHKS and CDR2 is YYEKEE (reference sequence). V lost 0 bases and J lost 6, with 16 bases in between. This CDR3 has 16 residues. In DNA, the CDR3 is TGTGCCAGCAGCTTGGGGGTCGGGTACGCGGGTCAGCCCCAGCATTTT. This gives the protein CASSLGVGYAGQPQHF.

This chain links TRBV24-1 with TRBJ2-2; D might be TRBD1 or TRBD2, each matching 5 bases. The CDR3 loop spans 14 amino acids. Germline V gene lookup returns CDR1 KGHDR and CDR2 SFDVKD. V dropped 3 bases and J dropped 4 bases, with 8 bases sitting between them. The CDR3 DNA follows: TGTGCCACCAGTGATGGGACGGCCACCGGGGAGCTGTTTTTT. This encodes CATSDGTATGELFF.

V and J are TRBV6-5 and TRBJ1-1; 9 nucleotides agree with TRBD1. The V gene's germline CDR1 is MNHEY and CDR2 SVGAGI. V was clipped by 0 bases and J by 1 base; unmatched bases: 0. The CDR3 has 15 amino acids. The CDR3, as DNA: TGTGCCAGCAGTTACTCGGGACAGGGGAACACTGAAGCTTTCTTT. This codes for CASSYSGQGNTEAFF.

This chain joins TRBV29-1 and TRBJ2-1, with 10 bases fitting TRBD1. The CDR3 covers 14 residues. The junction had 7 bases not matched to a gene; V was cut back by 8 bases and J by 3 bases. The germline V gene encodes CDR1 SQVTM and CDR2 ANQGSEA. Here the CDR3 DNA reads TGCAGCTCAACCGGGACAGGGGTCTACAATGAGCAGTTCTTC. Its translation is CSSTGTGVYNEQFF.

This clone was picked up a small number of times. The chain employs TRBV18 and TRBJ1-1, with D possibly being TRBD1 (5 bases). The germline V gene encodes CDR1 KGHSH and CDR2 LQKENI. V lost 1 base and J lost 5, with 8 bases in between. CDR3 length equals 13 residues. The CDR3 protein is CASSPLEGTEAFF. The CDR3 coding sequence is TGTGCCAGCTCACCACTCGAGGGGACTGAAGCTTTCTTT.

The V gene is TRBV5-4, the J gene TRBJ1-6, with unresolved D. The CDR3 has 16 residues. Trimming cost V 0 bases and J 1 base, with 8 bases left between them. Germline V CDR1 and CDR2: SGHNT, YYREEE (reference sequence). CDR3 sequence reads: CASSLDRASYNSPLHF. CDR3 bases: TGTGCCAGCAGCTTGGATCGTGCGTCCTATAATTCACCCCTCCACTTT.

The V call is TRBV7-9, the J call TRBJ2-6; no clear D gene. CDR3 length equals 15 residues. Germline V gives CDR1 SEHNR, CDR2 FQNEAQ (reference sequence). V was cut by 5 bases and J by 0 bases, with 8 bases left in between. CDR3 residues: CASSPPNSGANVLTF. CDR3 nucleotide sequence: TGTGCCAGCAGCCCCCCAAACTCTGGGGCCAACGTCCTGACTTTC.

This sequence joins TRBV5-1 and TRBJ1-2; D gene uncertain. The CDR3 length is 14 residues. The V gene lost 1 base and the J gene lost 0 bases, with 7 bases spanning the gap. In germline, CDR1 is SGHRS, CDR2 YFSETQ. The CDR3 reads CASSLREPNYGYTF. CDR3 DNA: TGCGCCAGCAGCTTGCGGGAACCTAACTATGGCTACACCTTC. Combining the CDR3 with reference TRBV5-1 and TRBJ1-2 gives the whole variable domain KAGVTQTPRYLIKTRGQQVTLSCSPISGHRSVSWYQQTPGQGLQFLFEYFSETQRNKGNFPGRFSGRQFSNSRSEMNVSTLELGDSALYLCASSLREPNYGYTFGSGTRLTVV.

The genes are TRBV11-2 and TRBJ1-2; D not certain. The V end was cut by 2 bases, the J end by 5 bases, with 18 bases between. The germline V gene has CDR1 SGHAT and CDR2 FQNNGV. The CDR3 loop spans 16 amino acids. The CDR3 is CASSLSRTEFLYGYTF. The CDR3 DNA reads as TGTGCCAGCAGCTTAAGTCGTACAGAGTTTCTTTATGGCTACACCTTC.

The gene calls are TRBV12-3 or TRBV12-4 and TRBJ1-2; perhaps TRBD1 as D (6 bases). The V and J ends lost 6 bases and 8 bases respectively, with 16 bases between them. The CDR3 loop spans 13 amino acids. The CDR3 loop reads CASSSYRVGGYTF. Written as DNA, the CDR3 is TGTGCCAGCAGCTCGTACAGGGTTGGGGGCTACACCTTC.

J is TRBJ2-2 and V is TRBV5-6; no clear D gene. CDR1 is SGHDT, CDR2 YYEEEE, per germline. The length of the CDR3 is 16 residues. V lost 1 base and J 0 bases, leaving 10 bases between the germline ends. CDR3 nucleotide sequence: TGTGCCAGCAGCTTGCTCTTGATATCGAACACCGGGGAGCTGTTTTTT. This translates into CASSLLLISNTGELFF.

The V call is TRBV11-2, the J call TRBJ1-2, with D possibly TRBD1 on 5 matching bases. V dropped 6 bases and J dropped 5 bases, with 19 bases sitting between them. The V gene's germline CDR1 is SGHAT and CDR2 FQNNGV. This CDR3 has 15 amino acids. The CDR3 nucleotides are TGTGCCAGCAGTCCCGGTGGGGGACGCATATATGGCTACACCTTC. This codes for CASSPGGGRIYGYTF.